A single sample gave rise to the 10 T cell receptor beta chains below, sequenced in a study of metastatic and nonmetastatic thyroid tumors. Patients had received no treatment of any kind before thyroid surgery. TCRdb re-clonotyped the PCR reads through MiXCR. Of 20,000 to 30,000 clones in the sample, 20% to 25% are singletons; the top ten hold 13%. Sequences were obtained from blood. These receptors originate from a male donor with papillary thyroid cancer or a benign thyroid nodule (not recorded which). Some clones in this sample may be carry-over from other donors' samples.

This clone has a handful of counts. One base away lies a much larger clone, so this may be a sequencing read error. This sample also contains other DNA sequences that code for the same CDR3. CDR3 residues: CASSLTGIPAPSHF. The CDR3 DNA is TGTGCCAGCAGTCTTACAGGGATTCCAGCTCCTTCCCACTTC. The chain employs TRBV7-9 and TRBJ2-5, with D perhaps matching TRBD1 (6 bases). The CDR3 is made up of 14 amino acids. CDR1 is SEHNR, CDR2 FQNEAQ, per germline (reference sequence).

A few counts support this clone. The V gene is TRBV12-3 or TRBV12-4, the J gene TRBJ1-5; D gene ambiguous. Trimming removed 7 bases from V and 0 bases from J, with 10 bases in between. The CDR3 has 14 amino acids. As DNA, the CDR3 is TGTGCCAGCAAACCCAACGGTAGCAATCAGCCCCAGCATTTT. It encodes CASKPNGSNQPQHF.

This clone has just a few counts. The chain carries TRBV11-1 and TRBJ2-7; TRBD2 matches at 9 bases. The CDR3 loop spans 15 amino acids. Unmatched junction bases numbered 9, after V lost 5 bases and J lost 4 bases. Germline values: CDR1 SGHAT, CDR2 FQDESV (reference sequence). The CDR3 coding sequence is TGTGCCAGCAGCCCGCGGAATAGCGGGAGATACGAGCAGTACTTC. Residues: CASSPRNSGRYEQYF. Filled out from reference TRBV11-1 and TRBJ2-7, the complete variable domain reads EAEVAQSPRYKITEKSQAVAFWCDPISGHATLYWYRQILGQGPELLVQFQDESVVDDSQLPKDRFSAERLKGVDSTLKIQPAELGDSAMYLCASSPRNSGRYEQYFGPGTRLTVT.

Concerning this clone: One junction end does not reproduce the germline sequence, and a read error may be involved. V and J are TRBV11-1 and TRBJ1-2; D not resolved. Germline V gene lookup returns CDR1 SGHAT and CDR2 FQDESV (reference sequence). The CDR3 is 17 amino acids. CDR3 in amino acids: CASSLGGRVWVHYVYTF. The CDR3 DNA is TGTGCCAGCAGCTTAGGGGGTCGTGTTTGGGTGCACTATGTCTACACCTTC.

V gene TRBV4-2 combines with J gene TRBJ2-5; 10 bases match TRBD1. Germline V gene sequence: CDR1 LGHNA, CDR2 YNFKEQ. The CDR3 sequence is 14 residues long. V lost 1 base and J lost 7; bases outside the gene matches: 3. CDR3 amino acids: CASSQGQGAATQYF. The DNA of the CDR3 is TGTGCCAGCAGCCAAGGACAGGGGGCTGCGACCCAGTACTTC.

This chain joins TRBV11-2 and TRBJ2-3; D may be TRBD1 (6 bases). CDR1 SGHAT and CDR2 FQNNGV come from the germline V gene. V shed 1 base and J shed 0 bases, with 11 bases lying between them. The CDR3 consists of 16 residues. CDR3 amino acids: CASSLGGPLSTDTQYF. CDR3 nucleotides: TGTGCCAGCAGCTTAGGGGGGCCCTTGAGCACAGATACGCAGTATTTT.

This clone was seen at least ten times. CDR3 DNA sequence: TGCAGTGCCCACGGGGTGGGAGAGACCCAGTACTTC. Translation: CSAHGVGETQYF. The chain combines TRBV20-1 with TRBJ2-5; the D gene is possibly TRBD2 (5 bases). The CDR3 has 12 amino acids. The germline V and J ends were trimmed by 6 bases and 4 bases, with 12 bases remaining between them. CDR1 DFQATT and CDR2 SNEGSKA come from the germline V gene (reference sequence).

The V call is TRBV5-6, the J call TRBJ1-3, with TRBD1 matching 7 bases. CDR3 length: 16 amino acids. CDR1 and CDR2 (germline): SGHDT, YYEEEE. With 4 bases clipped from V and 0 bases from J, the junction kept 7 bases outside the gene matches. The DNA of the CDR3 is TGTGCCAGCAGCAACCCGGGACAGCTCTCTGGAAACACCATATATTTT. It is translated as CASSNPGQLSGNTIYF.

This clone is medium-sized (0.01 to 0.1%) in the sample. The chain joins TRBV30 to TRBJ2-1; D remains unclear. CDR1 is GTSNPN and CDR2 is SVGIG in the germline V gene (reference sequence). V lost 4 bases and J 4 bases, leaving 8 bases between the germline ends. The CDR3 has 12 residues. The DNA of the CDR3 is TGTGCCTGGACCCCACAATACAATGAGCAGTTCTTC. Its protein product is CAWTPQYNEQFF. The complete variable domain, with remaining parts taken from reference TRBV30 and TRBJ2-1, reads SQTIHQWPATLVQPVGSPLSLECTVEGTSNPNLYWYRQAAGRGLQLLFYSVGIGQISSEVPQNLSASRPQDRQFILSSKKLLLSDSGFYLCAWTPQYNEQFFGPGTRLTVL.

The gene calls are TRBV6-1 and TRBJ2-1; 9 bases line up with TRBD2. The V and J ends lost 4 bases and 0 bases, in that order; junction bases with no gene match: 4. CDR1 and CDR2 from the germline V gene are MNHNS and SASEGT. The CDR3 has 16 residues. CDR3 DNA sequence: TGTGCCAGCAGTGGAGGTAGCGGGAGCTCCTACAATGAGCAGTTCTTC. This gives the protein CASSGGSGSSYNEQFF.